The T cell receptor beta chain described here comes from a study of molecular identifiers for immune sequencing clone quantification. Study findings and constraints: Shared barcodes on identical TCR molecules could underestimate the sizes of highly expanded clones.

TCRdb processed the PCR reads anew with MiXCR; each CDR3 protein has one entry. The data contain approximately 100,000 distinct CDR3 sequences, roughly a third of them singletons. V shed 4 bases and J 4 bases; nucleotides not matched to a gene: 2. Germline values: CDR1 SNHLY, CDR2 FYNNEI. The CDR3 length is 14 residues. On this clonotype itself: The antigen is undetermined.

The material sequenced was naive CD8+ T cells from blood, with Jurkat cell RNA spiked in. Subset here: FACS-sorted CD8+CD4-CCR7+CD45RA+ naive T cells. The chain joins TRBV2 to TRBJ1-4; 8 positions match TRBD1. This TCR came from a human donor in good health. Some libraries in this study had Jurkat cell RNA spiked in. Written as DNA, the CDR3 is TGTGCCAGCAGTGCGGGACAGGATAATGAAAAACTGTTTTTT. Its protein product is CASSAGQDNEKLFF.